This T cell receptor (beta chain) derives from a study of T cell responses to AZD1222 COVID-19 vaccine. Across the whole study: Doses given second, at about 4 or about 12 weeks, were pooled.

Sequencing used immunoSEQ multiplex PCR; TCRdb keeps in-frame clones, though not all of them. This table has about 110,000 clones, 81% appearing once. As for this clone: Its antigen is not identified.

The CDR3 extends over 16 amino acids. Trimming left V 5 bases short and J 1 base short, with 15 bases between. Germline CDR1 LNHDA, CDR2 SQIVND (reference sequence). The study, taken as a whole, reports: Increases in Spike-specific TCR breadth and depth were seen after two AZD1222 doses. Clonal diversity was possibly underestimated, and white British individuals and females predominated among donors. Sampled repertoires all dated from after the peak T cell response.

The clonotype comes from an adult in good health. The source material was peripheral blood, sampled on day 0 of AZD1222 vaccination. The V and J genes are TRBV19 and TRBJ1-3, with a weak D call TRBD1 (6 bases). The CDR3 nucleotides are TGTGCCAGTAGTTCGCAGGGGCTGATATCTGGAAACACCATATATTTT. This codes for CASSSQGLISGNTIYF.